The 30 T cell receptor beta chains listed next were all sequenced from one sample in a study of early T cells in non-severe SARS-CoV-2 infection. TCRdb recomputed calls from the 5' RACE reads with MiXCR, one row per CDR3 protein. The sample yields 25,000 to 35,000 distinct CDR3 sequences, about 2.9% seen once. The specimen was whole blood. The receptors come from an adult who was a healthcare worker with PCR-confirmed SARS-CoV-2 infection or an uninfected control (not recorded which).

This clonotype was seen at least ten times. The chain is built from TRBV11-2 and TRBJ2-7, with D perhaps given as TRBD1 or TRBD2 (5 bases each). Deletions cut 3 bases from V and 2 bases from J, with 11 bases between. From germline, CDR1 is SGHAT and CDR2 FQNNGV. This CDR3 spans 14 amino acids. Here the CDR3 DNA reads TGTGCCAGCAGCTTCCGGGACCGAGCCTACGAGCAGTACGTC. Translating it yields CASSFRDRAYEQYV.

This clonotype has at least ten counts. The chain recombines TRBV12-3 or TRBV12-4 with TRBJ1-1; perhaps TRBD1 as D (6 bases). CDR3 length: 11 amino acids. Trimming removed 6 bases from V and 7 bases from J, with 9 bases in between. CDR3 protein: CASRARGEAFF. The CDR3 DNA is TGTGCCAGCAGAGCCAGGGGTGAAGCTTTCTTT.

This clonotype was counted ten times or more. The V gene is TRBV2, the J gene TRBJ1-1, with TRBD1 matching over 7 bases. CDR3 size: 18 residues. Looked up from germline, CDR1 is SNHLY and CDR2 is FYNNEI. V was clipped by 4 bases and J by 0 bases; unmatched bases: 14. The CDR3 protein is CASSASEQGFPMNTEAFF. DNA for the CDR3: TGTGCCAGCAGTGCATCCGAACAGGGGTTCCCCATGAACACTGAAGCTTTCTTT. Looking up the rest from reference TRBV2 and TRBJ1-1 gives the full variable domain: EPEVTQTPSHQVTQMGQEVILRCVPISNHLYFYWYRQILGQKVEFLVSFYNNEISEKSEIFDDQFSVERPDGSNFTLKIRSTKLEDSAMYFCASSASEQGFPMNTEAFFGQGTRLTVV.

This clonotype was picked up many times. This rearrangement joins TRBV20-1 to TRBJ1-1; TRBD1 might be the D (6 bases). CDR1 DFQATT and CDR2 SNEGSKA come from the germline V gene (reference sequence). V was pared by 5 bases and J by 5 bases, with 15 bases between. The length of the CDR3 is 13 residues. CDR3 coding DNA: TGCAGTGCTCGTACAGGGTTAGGGACTGAAGCTTTCTTT. This codes for CSARTGLGTEAFF.

This clonotype has a count of ten or more. V and J are TRBV2 and TRBJ2-2, with TRBD1 as a possible D gene (5 bases). CDR1 and CDR2 from the germline V gene are SNHLY and FYNNEI. This CDR3 region has 15 residues. Deletions cut 4 bases from V and 4 bases from J, with 13 bases between. The CDR3 reads CASSAIGQVTGELFF. In DNA, the CDR3 is TGTGCCAGCAGTGCAATAGGACAAGTCACCGGGGAGCTGTTTTTT.

This clonotype occurred many times. V usage is TRBV7-2 and J usage is TRBJ2-1; 8 bases map to TRBD2. This CDR3 has 14 amino acids. V lost 4 bases to trimming and J lost 7 bases; unmatched junction nucleotides: 6. Germline V gene lookup returns CDR1 SGHTA and CDR2 FQGNSA. The CDR3 nucleotides are TGTGCCAGCAGCTCCGGGAGGGGAGGGAATGAGCAGTTCTTC. Translating it yields CASSSGRGGNEQFF.

This clonotype was recorded at least ten times. CDR3 residues: CASSLGRLAGGADTQYF. CDR3 in DNA: TGTGCCAGCAGCTTAGGGCGACTAGCGGGGGGCGCAGATACGCAGTATTTT. This chain connects TRBV11-3 to TRBJ2-3, with 13 nucleotides matching TRBD2. Trimming took 1 base from V and 4 from J; bases not matched to a gene: 5. The CDR3 runs to 17 residues. Germline CDR1 is SGHNT and CDR2 is YENEEA.

This clonotype was recorded at least ten times. The chain combines TRBV2 with TRBJ2-7; no clear D gene. The CDR3 is 13 amino acids. CDR1 and CDR2 from the germline V gene are SNHLY and FYNNEI. V shed 6 bases and J shed 7 bases, with 16 bases lying between them. The CDR3 nucleotides read TGTGCCAGCAGGGACCGGGCTAAGTGGGAGCAGTACGTC. This codes for CASRDRAKWEQYV.

This clonotype came up many times. The gene calls are TRBV6-1 and TRBJ2-7; 8 bases line up with TRBD1. This CDR3 has 15 amino acids. CDR1 is MNHNS, CDR2 SASEGT, per germline. V trimming: 6 bases; J trimming: 0 bases; junction bases outside the gene matches: 7. The chain's CDR3 is CASRVGTGGSYEQYV. The CDR3 nucleotides read TGTGCCAGCAGGGTGGGGACAGGAGGCTCCTACGAGCAGTACGTC.

At least ten counts were recorded for this clonotype. The V and J genes are TRBV5-6 and TRBJ1-1, with 7 bases matching TRBD1. Germline V gene data show CDR1 as SGHDT and CDR2 as YYEEEE. CDR3 size: 16 residues. V trimming: 4 bases; J trimming: 3 bases; junction bases outside the gene matches: 12. The CDR3, as DNA: TGTGCCAGCAGCCTACGTACCCGGGACAGACACACTGAAGCTTTCTTT. Translated, it gives CASSLRTRDRHTEAFF.

This clonotype showed up just a few times. The chain combines TRBV10-3 with TRBJ2-3; TRBD2 agrees at 13 bases. Germline values: CDR1 ENHRY, CDR2 SYGVKD. This CDR3 spans 17 amino acids. J gave up 1 base and V 5 bases, and 6 bases lay outside the gene matches. The CDR3 nucleotides are TGTGCCATCAGTCTCGGGACTAGCGGGGTTGGCACAGATACGCAGTATTTT. This codes for CAISLGTSGVGTDTQYF.

Many counts were recorded for this clonotype. The chain links TRBV6-1 to TRBJ2-3; unclear D gene. Trimming removed 6 bases from V and 0 bases from J, with 4 bases in between. Germline CDR1 and CDR2: MNHNS and SASEGT. The CDR3 is made up of 12 amino acids. CDR3 protein: CASRKSTDTQYF. CDR3 coding DNA: TGTGCCAGCAGAAAAAGCACAGATACGCAGTATTTT.

This clonotype was counted ten times or more. The chain combines TRBV29-1 with TRBJ1-2, with D possibly matching TRBD1 (6 bases). This CDR3 contains 15 residues. Germline V gene sequence: CDR1 SQVTM, CDR2 ANQGSEA. V gave up 2 bases and J gave up 4 bases, with 17 bases separating them. CDR3 sequence (DNA): TGCAGCGTTGAACCAGGGACACGGGGAACCTATGGCTACACCTTC. This sequence encodes CSVEPGTRGTYGYTF.

This clonotype was observed at least ten times. The chain couples TRBV30 to TRBJ2-5; no clear D gene. The CDR3 contains 11 residues. Germline assignment: CDR1 GTSNPN and CDR2 SVGIG (reference sequence). V was clipped by 2 bases and J by 5 bases, with 6 bases between them. This chain's CDR3 is CAWSLWETQYF. The CDR3, as DNA: TGTGCCTGGAGTCTTTGGGAGACCCAGTACTTC.

Relative to its sample, this clonotype is medium-sized (0.01 to 0.1%). The chain combines TRBV25-1 with TRBJ1-5; D might be TRBD1 (5 bases). V shed 1 base and J shed 5 bases, with 9 bases lying between them. The germline CDR1 and CDR2 sequences are MGHDK and SYGVNS. The CDR3 loop spans 14 amino acids. In nucleotides, the CDR3 is TGTGCCAGCAGTGAATGGGGACCCGATCAGCCCCAGCATTTT. Protein: CASSEWGPDQPQHF.

This chain links TRBV6-1 with TRBJ2-3; D might be TRBD2 (6 bases). Germline CDR1 reads MNHNS; CDR2 reads SASEGT. With 5 bases removed from V and 4 bases from J, the gap between germline ends came to 25 bases. The length of the CDR3 is 18 residues. CDR3 in DNA: TGTGCCAGCAGTCGGCGGAACCGGGGGACCACCTTGGCAGATACGCAGTATTTT. It yields the protein CASSRRNRGTTLADTQYF.

This clonotype was recorded at least ten times. The gene calls are TRBV24-1 and TRBJ2-2, with 7 bases identical to TRBD2. The CDR3 consists of 16 residues. J lost 6 bases, V lost 4 bases, and 10 bases had no gene match. Germline V gene lookup returns CDR1 KGHDR and CDR2 SFDVKD. The CDR3 region has the DNA TGTGCCACCAGTGACCACCTGGGGGGGAGCTCCGGGGAGCTGTTTTTT. It yields the protein CATSDHLGGSSGELFF.

This clonotype qualifies as medium-sized. No conserved phenylalanine or tryptophan is present at the end of the CDR3, so a read error is the likely explanation. The DNA is omitted, as the CDR3 cannot be located on it reliably, and the CDR3 follows TCRdb's listing. The CDR3 is CASSLAKNTRRVL. This chain connects TRBV5-8 to TRBJ1-4. CDR1 is SGHTS and CDR2 is YDEGEE in the germline V gene. The CDR3 has 13 residues if both end residues are counted.

This clonotype was detected ten times or more. This sequence joins TRBV12-3 or TRBV12-4 and TRBJ2-5; 8 bases fit TRBD2. The V segment lost 3 bases and the J segment 1 base; nucleotides outside the gene matches: 4. The CDR3 is 15 residues long. The CDR3 DNA reads TGTGCCAGCAGTTTTGGCGGGGGGACCCAAGAGACCCAGTACTTC. Translating gives CASSFGGGTQETQYF.

This clonotype appeared many times. V gene TRBV7-2 combines with J gene TRBJ1-2, with TRBD1 as a possible D gene (5 bases). Trimming took off 3 bases at V and 0 bases at J, with 17 bases between the two ends. The germline CDR1 and CDR2 sequences are SGHTA and FQGNSA. The CDR3 has 17 residues. CDR3 amino acids: CASSFEQAPQSNYGYTF. The CDR3 coding sequence is TGTGCCAGCAGCTTTGAACAGGCTCCACAGTCTAACTATGGCTACACCTTC.

This clonotype was counted many times. V is TRBV18 and J is TRBJ1-6; no clear D gene. V dropped 3 bases and J dropped 0 bases, with 15 bases sitting between them. The CDR3 is 18 amino acids. CDR1 is KGHSH and CDR2 is LQKENI in the germline V gene. In DNA, the CDR3 is TGTGCCAGCTCACCTACGCGGACGGGAAACTCCTATAATTCACCCCTCCACTTT. This codes for CASSPTRTGNSYNSPLHF.

This clonotype was recorded many times. This sequence joins TRBV7-6 and TRBJ2-1, with 10 bases identical to TRBD1. CDR1 SGHVS and CDR2 FNYEAQ come from the germline V gene. With 4 bases clipped from V and 12 bases from J, the junction kept 3 bases outside the gene matches. The CDR3 runs to 12 residues. CDR3 loop: CASSSTGGSQFF. The CDR3 DNA reads as TGTGCCAGCAGCTCGACAGGGGGCTCGCAGTTCTTC.

This clonotype occurred many times. The CDR3 region is CSARGPLGDRLNQPQHF. The CDR3 nucleotides are TGCAGTGCTAGAGGCCCCCTTGGGGACAGACTAAATCAGCCCCAGCATTTT. The rearrangement joins TRBV20-1 to TRBJ1-5; 7 bases match TRBD1. This CDR3 spans 17 amino acids. Germline lookup yields CDR1 DFQATT and CDR2 SNEGSKA (reference sequence). V trimming: 1 base; J trimming: 4 bases; junction bases outside the gene matches: 13.

This clonotype was detected many times. This chain joins TRBV7-2 and TRBJ2-3, with 11 bases lining up with TRBD2. This CDR3 is built from 16 residues. Unmatched junction bases numbered 7, after V lost 0 bases and J lost 8 bases. The germline gives CDR1 SGHTA, CDR2 FQGNSA. CDR3 in amino acids: CASSLAVAGGPRTQYF. The CDR3, as DNA: TGTGCCAGCAGCTTAGCCGTAGCGGGGGGGCCCCGTACGCAGTATTTT.

This clonotype has a count of ten or more. The rearrangement joins TRBV9 to TRBJ1-2; TRBD1 might be the D (5 bases). CDR1 is SGDLS and CDR2 is YYNGEE in the germline V gene. V lost 4 bases, J lost 2 bases, and 18 bases lay in between. The length of the CDR3 is 16 residues. Written as DNA, the CDR3 is TGTGCCAGCAGCCCCGGGGGATCCCTTTTAAACTATGGCTACACCTTC. It specifies CASSPGGSLLNYGYTF. Complete variable domain (other parts from reference TRBV9 and TRBJ1-2): DSGVTQTPKHLITATGQRVTLRCSPRSGDLSVYWYQQSLDQGLQFLIQYYNGEERAKGNILERFSAQQFPDLHSELNLSSLELGDSALYFCASSPGGSLLNYGYTFGSGTRLTVV.

This clonotype is deemed medium-sized (0.01 to 0.1%). Written as DNA, the CDR3 is TGTGCCAGCAGTGCCGGGACGGCCGTCAACAGCAATCAGCCCCAGCATTTT. Translating gives CASSAGTAVNSNQPQHF. V gene TRBV6-1 combines with J gene TRBJ1-5; D may be TRBD1 (5 bases). Between the trimmed V and J ends, which lost 4 bases and 1 base, there was a span of 17 bases. This CDR3 region has 17 residues. Looked up from germline, CDR1 is MNHNS and CDR2 is SASEGT.

This clonotype has ten or more counts. The chain joins TRBV7-3 to TRBJ2-5; possible D gene TRBD1, 7 bases. The V and J ends lost 5 bases and 2 bases respectively, with 15 bases between them. The germline gives CDR1 SGHTA, CDR2 FQGTGA. The CDR3 spans 15 residues. CDR3 sequence reads: CASSAGGQRQETQYF. CDR3 in DNA: TGTGCCAGCAGCGCCGGGGGACAGAGACAAGAGACCCAGTACTTC.

Many counts were recorded for this clonotype. The chain joins TRBV6-1 to TRBJ2-4, with 7 bases identical to TRBD2. V dropped 1 base and J dropped 8; count of bases not matched to a gene: 11. There are 16 residues in the CDR3. Germline V gene lookup returns CDR1 MNHNS and CDR2 SASEGT. CDR3 sequence (DNA): TGTGCCAGCAGTGAAGTAGTTGACGGGAGGCGGTACATTCAGTACTTC. This translates into CASSEVVDGRRYIQYF.

This clonotype was seen at least ten times. The chain couples TRBV7-3 to TRBJ2-1; D is unresolved. The CDR3 spans 17 residues. The V gene lost 1 base and the J gene lost 0 bases, with 13 bases spanning the gap. CDR1 is SGHTA and CDR2 is FQGTGA in the germline V gene. The CDR3 here is CASSLNAGMASYNEQFF. The CDR3 DNA reads as TGTGCCAGCAGCTTAAACGCAGGAATGGCCTCCTACAATGAGCAGTTCTTC.

Comments on this clonotype: A much more abundant neighbour one base away suggests this may be a read error. The chain combines TRBV9 with TRBJ2-3; no clear D gene. Germline V gives CDR1 SGDLS, CDR2 YYNGEE. The V and J ends lost 0 bases and 2 bases respectively, with 10 bases between them. CDR3 length equals 15 residues. CDR3 region: CASSVVDNFTDTQYF. CDR3 in DNA: TGTGCCAGCAGCGTAGTGGATAATTTCACAGATACGCAGTATTTT.